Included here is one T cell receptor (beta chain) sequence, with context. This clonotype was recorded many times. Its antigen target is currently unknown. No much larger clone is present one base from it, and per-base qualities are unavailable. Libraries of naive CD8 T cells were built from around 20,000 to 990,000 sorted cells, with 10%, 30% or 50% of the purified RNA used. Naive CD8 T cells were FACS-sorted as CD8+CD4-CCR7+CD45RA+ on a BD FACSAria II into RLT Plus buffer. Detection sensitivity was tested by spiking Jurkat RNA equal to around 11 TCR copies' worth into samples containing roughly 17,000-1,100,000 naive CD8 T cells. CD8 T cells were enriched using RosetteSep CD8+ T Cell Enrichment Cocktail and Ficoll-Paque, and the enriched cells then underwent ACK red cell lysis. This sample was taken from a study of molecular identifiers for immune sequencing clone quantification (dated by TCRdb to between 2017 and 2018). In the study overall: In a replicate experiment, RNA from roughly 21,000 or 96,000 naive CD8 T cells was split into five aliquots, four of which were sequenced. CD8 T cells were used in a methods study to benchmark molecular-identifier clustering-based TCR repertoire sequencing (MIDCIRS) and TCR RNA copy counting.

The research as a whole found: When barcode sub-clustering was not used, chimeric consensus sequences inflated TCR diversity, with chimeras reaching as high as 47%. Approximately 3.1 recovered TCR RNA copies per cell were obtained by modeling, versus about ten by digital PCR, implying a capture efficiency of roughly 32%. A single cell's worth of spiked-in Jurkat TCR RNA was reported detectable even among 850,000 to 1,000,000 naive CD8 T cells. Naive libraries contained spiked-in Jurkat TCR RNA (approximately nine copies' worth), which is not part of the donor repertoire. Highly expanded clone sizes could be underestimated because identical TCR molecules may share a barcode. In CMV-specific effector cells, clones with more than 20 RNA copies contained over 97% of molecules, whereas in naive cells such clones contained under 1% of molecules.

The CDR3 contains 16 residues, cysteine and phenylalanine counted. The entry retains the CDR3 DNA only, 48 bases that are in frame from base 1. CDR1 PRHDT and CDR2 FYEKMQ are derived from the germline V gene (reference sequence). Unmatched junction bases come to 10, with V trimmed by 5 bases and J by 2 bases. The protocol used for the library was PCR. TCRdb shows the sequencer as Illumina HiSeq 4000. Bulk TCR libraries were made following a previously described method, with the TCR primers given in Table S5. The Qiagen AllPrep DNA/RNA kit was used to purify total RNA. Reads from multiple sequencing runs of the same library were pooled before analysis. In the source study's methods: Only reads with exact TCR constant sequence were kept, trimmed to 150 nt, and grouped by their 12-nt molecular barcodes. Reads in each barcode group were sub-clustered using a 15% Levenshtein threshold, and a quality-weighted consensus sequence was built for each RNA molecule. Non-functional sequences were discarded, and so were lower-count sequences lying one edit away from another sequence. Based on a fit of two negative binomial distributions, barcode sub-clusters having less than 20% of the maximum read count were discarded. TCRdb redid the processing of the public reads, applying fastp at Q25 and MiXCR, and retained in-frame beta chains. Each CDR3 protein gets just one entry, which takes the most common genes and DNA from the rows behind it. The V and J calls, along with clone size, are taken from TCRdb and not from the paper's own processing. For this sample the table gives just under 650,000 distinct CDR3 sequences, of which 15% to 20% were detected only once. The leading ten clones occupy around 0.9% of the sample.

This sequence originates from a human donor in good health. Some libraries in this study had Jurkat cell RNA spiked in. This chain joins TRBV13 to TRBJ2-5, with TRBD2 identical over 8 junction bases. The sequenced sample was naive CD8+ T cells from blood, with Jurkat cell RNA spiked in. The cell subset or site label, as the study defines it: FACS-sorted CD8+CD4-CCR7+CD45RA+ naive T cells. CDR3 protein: CASSAQAGTRQETQYF. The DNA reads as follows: TGTGCCAGCAGCGCCCAGGCAGGGACTAGGCAAGAGACCCAGTACTTC.